This T cell receptor (beta chain) came from a study of shared clonotypes between healthy human individuals. Study outcomes and limitations: Sharing of clonotypes among donors was expected to vary with sequencing depth. The study found lower generation probabilities in non-shared clonotypes than in those shared by all four donors.

TCRdb keeps only in-frame clones here, not all; method: immunoSEQ multiplex PCR. The table has approximately 940,000 clones, around 80% seen once. As for this clone: What it recognizes is unknown.

The sequence came from a man aged 18 to 29 in good health. Sample: memory CD4+ T cells sorted from blood. Subset: CD45RA-negative fraction.

CDR3 sequence reads: CASSIPQGGSVEAFF. The CDR3, as DNA: TGTGCCAGTAGTATCCCCCAGGGGGGTAGCGTTGAAGCTTTCTTT. V is TRBV19 and J is TRBJ1-1; 7 positions match TRBD1. The CDR3 runs to 15 residues. V lost 3 bases to trimming and J lost 7 bases; unmatched junction nucleotides: 11. Germline loops: CDR1 LNHDA, CDR2 SQIVND (reference sequence). Full variable domain (rest looked up from reference TRBV19 and TRBJ1-1): DGGITQSPKYLFRKEGQNVTLSCEQNLNHDAMYWYRQDPGQGLRLIYYSQIVNDFQKGDIAEGYSVSREKKESFPLTVTSAQKNPTAFYLCASSIPQGGSVEAFFGQGTRLTVV.